This T cell receptor beta chain is drawn from a study of T cells in Graves' hyperthyroidism and ophthalmopathy. At least ten counts were recorded for this clonotype. Amplification targeted TCR beta CDR3 regions from RNA transcripts. In the first-round RT-PCR of the TCR CDR3, the HTBI primer set was used. TCRdb itself ran the multiplex PCR reads through MiXCR, one entry per CDR3 protein. In the table there are roughly 640,000 distinct CDR3 sequences, approximately 15% of which are singletons. The specimen was blood. The sequence was obtained from a woman between 35 and 50 years old with Graves' ophthalmopathy.

Written as DNA, the CDR3 is TGTGCCAGCAGCCAAGGGCAGGGTGAGCAGTTCTTC. It yields the protein CASSQGQGEQFF. V and J are TRBV3-1 and TRBJ2-1; possibly TRBD1 for D (5 bases). With 1 base removed from V and 9 bases from J, the gap between germline ends came to 7 bases. The CDR3 runs 12 residues. The germline CDR1 and CDR2 sequences are LGHDT and YNNKEL (reference sequence).